These 25 T cell receptor beta chains originate from one sample sequenced in a study of blood T cell repertoires in COVID-19 (TCRdb year 2020). The receptor library was made with the immunoSEQ multiplex PCR assay. TCRdb's version of the immuneACCESS table is confined to in-frame rearrangements and falls short of the full clone set. An unresolved V gene accounts for under half of the shortfall where checked; the remainder is of unknown origin. The sample table shows hundreds of thousands of clones, and 86% are seen once. 1.4% to 1.5% of the sample comes from the top ten. Specimen: peripheral blood. The receptors were sampled from a woman aged 30 to 39 with active or convalescent COVID-19.

In DNA form, the CDR3 reads TGTGCCAGCAGCGTGGGCCCGAAGAGTAGGCAGGGTGGGTTTACCGGGGAGCTGTTTTTT. Residues: CASSVGPKSRQGGFTGELFF. The chain employs TRBV9 and TRBJ2-2; weak D call: TRBD1 (5 bases). Trimming pared 2 bases from V and 5 bases from J, leaving 28 bases between. The CDR3 is made up of 20 amino acids. Per germline, CDR1 SGDLS and CDR2 YYNGEE.

This sequence joins TRBV7-9 and TRBJ1-2; the D is unclear. CDR1 and CDR2 (germline): SEHNR, FQNEAQ (reference sequence). V lost 2 bases and J lost 10, with 20 bases in between. CDR3 length: 15 amino acids. The CDR3 spells CASSLSLVTHPAYTF. Written as DNA, the CDR3 is TGTGCCAGCAGCTTAAGTCTTGTGACTCACCCCGCCTACACCTTC. Looking up the rest from reference TRBV7-9 and TRBJ1-2 gives the full variable domain: DTGVSQNPRHKITKRGQNVTFRCDPISEHNRLYWYRQTLGQGPEFLTYFQNEAQLEKSRLLSDRFSAERPKGSFSTLEIQRTEQGDSAMYLCASSLSLVTHPAYTFGSGTRLTVV.

This clone has a single count. The chain recombines TRBV29-1 with TRBJ2-7; TRBD1 matches at 9 bases. CDR1 is SQVTM, CDR2 ANQGSEA, per germline. CDR3 length: 14 residues. V dropped 7 bases and J dropped 3; count of bases not matched to a gene: 10. This CDR3 reads CSAARETGGYEQYF. The CDR3 DNA reads as TGCAGCGCCGCTAGGGAGACAGGGGGCTACGAGCAGTACTTC.

This chain joins TRBV10-3 and TRBJ2-1; a weak D match, TRBD2 (6 bases). CDR1 ENHRY and CDR2 SYGVKD come from the germline V gene. This CDR3 comprises 14 residues. V dropped 2 bases and J dropped 5 bases, with 10 bases sitting between them. CDR3 amino acids: CAISEGGRHNEQFF. As DNA, the CDR3 is TGTGCCATCAGTGAGGGTGGGAGGCACAATGAGCAGTTCTTC.

Ten or more counts support this clone. This chain uses TRBV4-1 with TRBJ2-7; D gene uncertain. The CDR3 spans 15 residues. Germline V gene sequence: CDR1 MGHRA, CDR2 YSYEKL. V was pared by 4 bases and J by 0 bases, with 13 bases between. For the CDR3, the DNA is TGCGCCAGCAGCCTCGAAGACGGCGGCTCCTACGAGCAGTACTTC. Protein: CASSLEDGGSYEQYF.

The chain couples TRBV7-2 to TRBJ1-5; D call uncertain. The CDR3 extends over 16 amino acids. Germline values: CDR1 SGHTA, CDR2 FQGNSA. The V end lost 3 bases, the J end lost 2 bases, and 14 bases lay between the germline ends. The CDR3, as DNA: TGTGCCAGCAGCTTGATGTCAGCCGGGGGCAATCAGCCCCAGCATTTT. This translates into CASSLMSAGGNQPQHF.

V is TRBV6-5 and J is TRBJ2-5, with 11 nucleotides matching TRBD2. J lost 3 bases, V lost 10 bases, and 4 bases had no gene match. The CDR3 loop spans 13 amino acids. Germline CDR1 is MNHEY and CDR2 is SVGAGI. The CDR3 region is CAIISGGEETQYF. The CDR3 DNA follows: TGTGCCATCATTAGCGGGGGGGAAGAGACCCAGTACTTC.

In this sample, this clone turned up a few times. The chain joins TRBV5-1 to TRBJ1-2, with 7 positions matching TRBD1. This CDR3 has 17 residues. The V and J ends lost 0 bases and 2 bases, in that order; junction bases with no gene match: 10. CDR1 is SGHRS, CDR2 YFSETQ, per germline. CDR3 residues: CASSLAYGTDQNYGYTF. The CDR3 DNA follows: TGCGCCAGCAGCTTGGCTTACGGGACAGACCAGAACTATGGCTACACCTTC.

The V and J genes are TRBV10-3 and TRBJ1-1; the D gene is possibly TRBD1 (5 bases). The CDR3 runs to 14 residues. CDR1 is ENHRY, CDR2 SYGVKD, per germline. Trimming took 6 bases from V and 0 from J, leaving 11 bases between them. The CDR3 DNA reads TGTGCCATCAGCCATGGGACTTTGAACACTGAAGCTTTCTTT. This gives the protein CAISHGTLNTEAFF.

V and J are TRBV13 and TRBJ2-2; TRBD1 agrees at 10 bases. V trimming: 4 bases; J trimming: 3 bases; junction bases outside the gene matches: 8. The V gene's germline CDR1 is PRHDT and CDR2 FYEKMQ (reference sequence). This CDR3 has 17 residues. In DNA, the CDR3 is TGTGCCAGCAGCTCGGCTACCGGGACAGGGGACACCGGGGAGCTGTTTTTT. Its protein is CASSSATGTGDTGELFF.

The CDR3 is CASSHDGSGTQPQHF. The DNA of the CDR3 is TGTGCCAGCAGCCACGACGGGTCCGGTACGCAGCCCCAGCATTTT. The chain employs TRBV11-2 and TRBJ1-5; D ambiguous. The CDR3 length is 15 residues. Trimming stripped 5 bases from V and 7 bases from J, with 18 bases between. Germline V CDR1 and CDR2: SGHAT, FQNNGV.

Here the CDR3 reads CASRPPGGNYGYTF. CDR3 in DNA: TGTGCCAGCAGACCCCCTGGGGGGAACTATGGCTACACCTTC. V is TRBV2 and J is TRBJ1-2; the D gene is possibly TRBD1 (5 bases). This CDR3 has 14 residues. Per the germline V gene, CDR1 is SNHLY and CDR2 is FYNNEI. The V gene lost 6 bases and the J gene lost 2 bases, with 13 bases spanning the gap.

The chain uses TRBV15 and TRBJ1-2, with a possible D match to TRBD1 (5 bases). Trimming cost V 4 bases and J 2 bases, with 8 bases left between them. CDR3 length equals 13 residues. Germline V CDR1 and CDR2: LNHNV, YYDKDF (reference sequence). The CDR3 loop is CATSIGGNYGYTF. DNA of the CDR3: TGTGCCACCAGCATCGGGGGAAACTATGGCTACACCTTC.

The chain employs TRBV28 and TRBJ1-1; D gene ambiguous. The CDR3 has 16 amino acids. The germline V gene has CDR1 MDHEN and CDR2 SYDVKM. Trimming shortened V by 4 bases and J by 0 bases, and 15 bases separated the two germline ends. CDR3: CASSSRVLHMNTEAFF. The CDR3 DNA is TGTGCCAGCAGTTCGAGGGTCCTACATATGAACACTGAAGCTTTCTTT.

The CDR3 nucleotides read TGCGCCAGCATGGGCTCCGCCTACGAGCAGTACTTC. Its translation is CASMGSAYEQYF. J is TRBJ2-7 and V is TRBV5-1, with D unclear. V was shortened by 6 bases and J by 2 bases, with 9 bases between the two germline ends. The CDR3 is 12 residues long. Per germline, CDR1 SGHRS and CDR2 YFSETQ.

The chain has TRBV7-6 and TRBJ2-1; tentatively, D is TRBD2 (5 bases). The CDR3 runs 14 residues. Per germline, CDR1 SGHVS and CDR2 FNYEAQ. V was cut by 0 bases and J by 7 bases, with 10 bases left in between. CDR3 DNA sequence: TGTGCCAGCAGCTTAGCCCAGCGGAGGAATGAGCAGTTCTTC. Amino acid sequence: CASSLAQRRNEQFF.

The J gene is TRBJ2-1, the V gene TRBV11-3; 11 bases are a match to TRBD2. V was pared by 2 bases and J by 3 bases, with 3 bases of the junction left unmatched. Germline CDR1 is SGHNT and CDR2 is YENEEA. The length of the CDR3 is 16 residues. The CDR3 reads CASSLPGLAGYNEQFF. The CDR3 bases are TGTGCCAGCAGCTTACCTGGACTAGCGGGCTACAATGAGCAGTTCTTC.

This clone has a single count. The J gene is TRBJ2-7, the V gene TRBV10-1, with 9 bases that match TRBD1. Germline CDR1 is WNHNN and CDR2 is SYGVQD (reference sequence). The CDR3 extends over 16 amino acids. Trimming removed 2 bases from V and 0 bases from J; junction bases left unmatched: 5. CDR3 sequence reads: CASSEGQGTTSYEQYF. The CDR3 nucleotides read TGCGCCAGCAGTGAGGGACAGGGGACAACCTCCTACGAGCAGTACTTC.

The chain employs TRBV9 and TRBJ2-2; D is perhaps TRBD2 (6 bases). The germline V and J ends were trimmed by 2 bases and 2 bases, with 7 bases remaining between them. This CDR3 is 14 amino acids long. Germline CDR1 SGDLS, CDR2 YYNGEE. The CDR3 region has the DNA TGTGCCAGCAGCGTTGGGACTAACACCGGGGAGCTGTTTTTT. It codes for CASSVGTNTGELFF.

This chain joins TRBV25-1 and TRBJ1-1, with D perhaps matching TRBD1 (5 bases). The CDR3 spans 13 residues. The germline V gene encodes CDR1 MGHDK and CDR2 SYGVNS. The V end lost 5 bases, the J end lost 7 bases, and 14 bases lay between the germline ends. As DNA, the CDR3 is TGTGCCAGCAGTCAAGGGGATAAGGATGAAGCTTTCTTT. It codes for CASSQGDKDEAFF.

This clone is a singleton in its sample. The chain links TRBV9 to TRBJ1-1; TRBD1 matches 8 bases. From germline, CDR1 is SGDLS and CDR2 YYNGEE. The CDR3 loop spans 17 amino acids. V shed 4 bases, J shed 6 bases, and the junction held 17 bases outside the gene matches. The CDR3 reads CASSSRPSDRGVAEAFF. For the CDR3, the DNA is TGTGCCAGCAGCTCGAGACCGTCTGACAGGGGTGTTGCTGAAGCTTTCTTT.

V and J are TRBV6-6 and TRBJ1-5, with D possibly matching TRBD1 (6 bases). V gave up 2 bases and J gave up 7 bases, with 12 bases separating them. CDR1 and CDR2 (germline): MNHNY, SVGAGI (reference sequence). The CDR3 has 14 amino acids. The CDR3 sequence is CASSYGGTGQPQHF. In DNA form, the CDR3 reads TGTGCCAGCAGTTACGGGGGCACGGGGCAGCCCCAGCATTTT.

This rearrangement joins TRBV5-5 to TRBJ2-3; maybe TRBD1 (6 bases). The V end lost 4 bases, the J end lost 0 bases, and 15 bases lay between the germline ends. This CDR3 has 16 residues. Germline CDR1 reads SGHKS; CDR2 reads YYEKEE (reference sequence). CDR3 loop: CASSTGTTGSTDTQYF. The CDR3 region has the DNA TGTGCCAGCAGCACAGGGACAACTGGTAGCACAGATACGCAGTATTTT.

Regarding this clone: Different DNA sequences within this sample yield the same CDR3. V gene TRBV3-1 (or the pseudogene TRBV3-2) combines with J gene TRBJ1-4; 7 bases fit TRBD1. V dropped 1 base and J dropped 5; count of bases not matched to a gene: 1. The germline V gene has CDR1 LGHDT and CDR2 YNNKEL (reference sequence). This CDR3 region has 14 residues. The CDR3 region is CASSQAGGNEKLFF. In DNA, the CDR3 is TGTGCCAGCAGCCAAGCAGGGGGAAATGAAAAACTGTTTTTT.

The CDR3 DNA reads TGTGCCAGTAGTACCCGAGAGGGAAACTATGGCTACACCTTC. It codes for CASSTREGNYGYTF. The genes are TRBV19 and TRBJ1-2; the D is unclear. The CDR3 loop spans 14 amino acids. Between the trimmed V and J ends, which lost 4 bases and 2 bases, there was a span of 11 bases. Germline V lookup: CDR1 LNHDA, CDR2 SQIVND (reference sequence).